This T cell receptor beta chain stems from a study of CD8+CD57+ T cells in acquired aplastic anemia. Study findings and constraints: Some 31 CD8+ CDR3 sequences were shared between patients and controls.

TCR beta VDJ and CDR3 profiling used genomic DNA as template. TCRdb re-analysed the reads in MiXCR, keeping a single row per CDR3 protein. Among about 270,000 distinct CDR3 sequences listed, around 82% were seen once. Patients picked for sequencing had shown CD8+CD57+ cell expansion detected by flow cytometry. The count of this clonotype is one. Its antigen remains unidentified. The length of the CDR3 is 18 residues. The germline V gene encodes CDR1 SNHLY and CDR2 FYNNEI. The V gene lost 1 base and the J gene lost 5 bases, with 23 bases spanning the gap. Sequenced: sorted CD4+, CD8+, or CD8+CD57+ T cells (not recorded which) from PBMCs. The chain recombines TRBV2 with TRBJ1-2; D possibly corresponds to TRBD1 (5 bases). The sequence was collected from a human donor with aplastic anemia. CDR3 DNA: TGTGCCAGCAGTGAAGGGCCTCGTGGGACCGGGCTCGTATATGGCTACACCTTC. It encodes CASSEGPRGTGLVYGYTF.